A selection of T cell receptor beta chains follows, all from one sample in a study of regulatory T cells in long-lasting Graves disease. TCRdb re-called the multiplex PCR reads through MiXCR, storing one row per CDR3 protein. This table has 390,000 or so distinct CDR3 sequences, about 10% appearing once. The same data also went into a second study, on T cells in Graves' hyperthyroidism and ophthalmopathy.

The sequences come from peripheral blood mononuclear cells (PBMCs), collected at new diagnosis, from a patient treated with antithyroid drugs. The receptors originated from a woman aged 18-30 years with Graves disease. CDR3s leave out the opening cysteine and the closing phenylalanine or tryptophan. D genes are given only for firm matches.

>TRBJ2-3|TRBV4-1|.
ASSLGPTGPGPDTQY
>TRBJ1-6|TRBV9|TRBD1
ASSARATGHGSPLH
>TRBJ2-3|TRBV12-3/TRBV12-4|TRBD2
ASRTLAGVTDTQY
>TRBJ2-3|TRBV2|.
ASGRGGTDTQY
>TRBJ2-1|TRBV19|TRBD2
ASSSLGLAGGPGPYNEQF
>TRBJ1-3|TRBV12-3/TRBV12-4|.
AARDGNTIY
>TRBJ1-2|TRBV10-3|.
AISGQEFTNYGYT
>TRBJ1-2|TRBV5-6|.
ASSFGGGYGYT
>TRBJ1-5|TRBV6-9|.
ASSYVGVGQPQH
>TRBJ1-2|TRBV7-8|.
ASSGLRTPGGYT
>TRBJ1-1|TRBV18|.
ASTKQALNTEAF
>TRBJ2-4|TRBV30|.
AWSPMGSIQY
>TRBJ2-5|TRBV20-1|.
SAFAGYEAQY
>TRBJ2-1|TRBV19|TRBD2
ASSINRLAGYNEQF
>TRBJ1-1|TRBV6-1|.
ASMVITRGSNTEAF
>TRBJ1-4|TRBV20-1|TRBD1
SASWDRPNEKLF
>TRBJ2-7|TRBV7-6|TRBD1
ASSSGQGGSYEQY
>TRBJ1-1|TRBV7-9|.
ASSFDMNTEAF
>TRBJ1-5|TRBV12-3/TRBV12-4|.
ASSSQGRDQPQH
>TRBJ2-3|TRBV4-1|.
ASSQVGNADTQY
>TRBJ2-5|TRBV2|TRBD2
ASSRLAAGGETQY
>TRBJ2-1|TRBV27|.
ASNEGSLSYNEQF
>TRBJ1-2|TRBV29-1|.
SVRRVLGGTLHYGYT
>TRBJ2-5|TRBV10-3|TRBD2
AISESTLDAWGTSRETQY
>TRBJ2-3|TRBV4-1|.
ASSPGDYSGDTQY
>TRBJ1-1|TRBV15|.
ATVRSMGNTEAF
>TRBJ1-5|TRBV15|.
ATSRGYVAVSNQPQH
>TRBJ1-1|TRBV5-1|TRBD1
ASSRGTGIAEAF
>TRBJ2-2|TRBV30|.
AWNLVRGTGELF
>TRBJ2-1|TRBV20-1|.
SAPWVYGMDEQF
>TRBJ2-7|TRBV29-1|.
SVTPTGFTYEQY
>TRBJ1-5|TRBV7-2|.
ASSLDSGPQH
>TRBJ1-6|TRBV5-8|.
ASSFQGFNSPLH
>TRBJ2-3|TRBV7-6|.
ASSLVGTAPDTQY
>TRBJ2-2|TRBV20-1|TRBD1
SALHDRGKPNTGELF
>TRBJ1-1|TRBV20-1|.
RGGDMNTEAF
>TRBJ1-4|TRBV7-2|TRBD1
ASSFWGQGVEKLF
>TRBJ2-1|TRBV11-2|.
ASSLWSRGDEQF
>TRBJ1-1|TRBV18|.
ASSPNGVMNTEAF
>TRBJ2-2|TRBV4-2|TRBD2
ASSQELQARLAGAHGELF
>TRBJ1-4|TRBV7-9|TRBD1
ASSYGQGIEKLF
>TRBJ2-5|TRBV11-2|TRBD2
ASSLGIAGGQETQY
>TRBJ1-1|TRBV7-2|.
ASSSIGVNTEAF
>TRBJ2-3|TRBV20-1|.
SARDFGSQY
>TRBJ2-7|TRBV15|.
ATSRDRWGEQY
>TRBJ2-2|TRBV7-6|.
ASSLRAQRTGELF
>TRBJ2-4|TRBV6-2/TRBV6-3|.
ASSCCGVLAKNIQY
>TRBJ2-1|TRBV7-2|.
ASSSQGGGEQF
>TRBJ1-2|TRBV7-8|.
ASSLGGARDYGYT
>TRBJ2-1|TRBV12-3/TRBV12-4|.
ASRGARSSYNEQF
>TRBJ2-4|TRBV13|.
ASRQFNTVKNIQY
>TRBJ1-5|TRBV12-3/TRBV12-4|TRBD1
ASKGQASNQPQH
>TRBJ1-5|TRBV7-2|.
ASSLVWEKENQPQH
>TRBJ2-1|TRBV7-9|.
ASSSTKPTSPGGNNEQF
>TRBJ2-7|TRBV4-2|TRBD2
ASSPSSGRALHEQY